This T cell receptor (beta chain) was captured by sequencing in a study of identical twins. The study's findings and limits: Cord blood's abundant beta clonotypes had fewer insertions, unlike memory repertoires.

This clonotype was detected only a few times. What it binds is unknown. All of the donors were Caucasians in good health. V was pared by 1 base and J by 2 bases, with 8 bases between. This CDR3 has 15 residues. Germline CDR1 is LGHDT and CDR2 is YNNKEL (reference sequence). MiXCR was run by TCRdb on the 5' RACE reads, yielding one entry per CDR3 protein. The profile shows around 530,000 distinct CDR3 sequences, 13% to 15% of them singletons. The same data also contributed to another study, on yellow fever vaccine responses in identical twins.

The specimen sequenced was CD4+ T cells sorted from blood. The gene calls are TRBV3-1 and TRBJ2-2; no reliable D call. This TCR was recovered from a woman aged 18-29 years in good health. CDR3 nucleotides: TGTGCCAGCAGCCAAGTACGGCTCAACACCGGGGAGCTGTTTTTT. Translating gives CASSQVRLNTGELFF.